These 6 T cell receptor beta chains were all obtained from the same sample, sequenced in a study of blood T cell repertoires in COVID-19. Sequenced by immunoSEQ multiplex PCR; TCRdb stores in-frame clones only, minus some. Among approximately 70,000 clones, 75% to 80% were seen once, and the ten largest hold approximately 6.8%. The specimen sequenced was peripheral blood. Receptors were obtained from a woman in her sixties with acute or convalescent COVID-19.

The chain is built from TRBV10-3 and TRBJ2-1, with 12 nucleotides matching TRBD2. V lost 6 bases to trimming and J lost 5 bases; unmatched junction nucleotides: 5. The CDR3 contains 15 residues. CDR1 and CDR2 (germline): ENHRY, SYGVKD. In DNA, the CDR3 is TGTGCCATCAGGGGGACTAGCGGGTCGCACAATGAGCAGTTCTTC. Protein product: CAIRGTSGSHNEQFF.

This chain joins TRBV2 and TRBJ1-6, with 9 bases matching TRBD1. Losses at the gene ends were 9 bases for V and 8 bases for J; bases not matched to a gene: 14. Germline loops: CDR1 SNHLY, CDR2 FYNNEI. The CDR3 contains 16 residues. The CDR3: CASSAQGADLDSPLHF. The CDR3 nucleotides are TGTGCCAGTTCCGCACAGGGGGCGGACTTGGATTCACCCCTCCACTTT. The whole variable domain, remainder taken from reference TRBV2 and TRBJ1-6, is EPEVTQTPSHQVTQMGQEVILRCVPISNHLYFYWYRQILGQKVEFLVSFYNNEISEKSEIFDDQFSVERPDGSNFTLKIRSTKLEDSAMYFCASSAQGADLDSPLHFGNGTRLTVT.

The V and J genes are TRBV5-6 and TRBJ1-1; 9 bases map to TRBD1. V lost 2 bases to trimming and J lost 6 bases; unmatched junction nucleotides: 5. The CDR3 is 14 amino acids. In germline, CDR1 is SGHDT, CDR2 YYEEEE. CDR3 in amino acids: CASSFRDRESEAFF. CDR3 nucleotides: TGTGCCAGCAGCTTCCGGGACAGGGAATCTGAAGCTTTCTTT.

This rearrangement joins TRBV5-1 to TRBJ2-2; D not resolved. Germline assignment: CDR1 SGHRS and CDR2 YFSETQ. Trimming took off 1 base at V and 4 bases at J, with 11 bases between the two ends. The CDR3 spans 15 residues. The CDR3 protein is CASSLTTSVTGELFF. DNA for the CDR3: TGCGCCAGCAGCTTGACGACGAGCGTCACCGGGGAGCTGTTTTTT.

This clone came up a few times. The chain employs TRBV5-4 and TRBJ1-2, with D possibly TRBD1 on 6 matching bases. This CDR3 spans 13 amino acids. The germline CDR1 and CDR2 sequences are SGHNT and YYREEE (reference sequence). The V end lost 4 bases, the J end lost 6 bases, and 13 bases lay between the germline ends. This CDR3 is CASSVRDTHGYTF. The DNA for the CDR3 is TGTGCCAGCAGCGTAAGGGACACACATGGCTACACCTTC.

CDR3 nucleotides: TGTGCCAGCAGCGGACAGCGAAATCAGCCCCAGCATTTT. Encoded protein: CASSGQRNQPQHF. The chain carries TRBV12-3 or TRBV12-4 and TRBJ1-5; possible D gene TRBD1, 6 bases. The CDR3 covers 13 residues. Trimming removed 6 bases at V and 4 bases at J, with 10 bases between.